This T cell receptor (beta chain) emerged from a study of OX40 agonist ivuxolimab in advanced cancers. V dropped 10 bases and J dropped 5 bases, with 17 bases sitting between them. Germline loops: CDR1 MNHEY, CDR2 SMNVEV (reference sequence). This CDR3 is 13 amino acids long. The table came from immunoSEQ multiplex PCR; TCRdb's copy has only in-frame clones and leaves some out. The sample shows about 48,000 clones, around 84% of them seen only once. This sequence was found in an adult with an advanced solid tumor such as melanoma, head and neck, liver or kidney cancer. V gene TRBV27 combines with J gene TRBJ2-5; D is unclear. The source material was CD4+ or CD8+ T cells sorted from blood, sampled in a trial of the OX40 agonist ivuxolimab. CDR3 DNA: TGTGCCACCCCCCAAAGGGAATGTGAGACCCAGTACTTC. Translated, it gives CATPQRECETQYF.